These 30 T cell receptor beta chains originate from one sample sequenced in a study of CD8+ T cells in alopecia areata. As the sequencing template, cDNA was produced by extracting RNA and reverse transcribing it. Measured with immunoSEQ multiplex PCR; TCRdb has only the in-frame clones, and not every one. The table lists approximately 63,000 clones, roughly 60% of them singletons, with more than 15% in the top ten. Source: CD8+ T cells sorted from blood, taken at week 0. The receptors derive from a human donor with alopecia areata.

This clone was seen only a few times. The gene calls are TRBV30 and TRBJ1-1; TRBD1 matches 7 bases. Trimming cost V 2 bases and J 10 bases; bases outside gene matches: 7. Germline values: CDR1 GTSNPN, CDR2 SVGIG (reference sequence). CDR3 length: 12 residues. CDR3 nucleotides: TGTGCCTGGAGTAAAGGGGGCTGGGGAGCTTTCTTT. It codes for CAWSKGGWGAFF.

This chain joins TRBV11-2 and TRBJ2-5; tentatively, D is TRBD1 (6 bases). CDR1 and CDR2 (germline): SGHAT, FQNNGV. Trimming pared 1 base from V and 4 bases from J, leaving 13 bases between. CDR3 length equals 15 residues. CDR3 bases: TGTGCCAGCAGCTTAGGGACAGTAAAGTCAGAGACCCAGTACTTC. Its protein product is CASSLGTVKSETQYF.

The chain uses TRBV7-9 and TRBJ2-6; D call uncertain. This CDR3 comprises 15 residues. Deletions cut 4 bases from V and 0 bases from J, with 7 bases between. Germline-derived CDR1 and CDR2 are SEHNR and FQNEAQ (reference sequence). The CDR3 DNA reads as TGTGCCAGCAGCTCCTACAACTCTGGGGCCAACGTCCTGACTTTC. Translation gives CASSSYNSGANVLTF.

This clone turned up a few times. The sample contains more than one DNA sequence encoding this CDR3. This chain connects TRBV27 to TRBJ1-1; D unresolved. The V end was cut by 3 bases, the J end by 5 bases, with 4 bases between. This CDR3 region has 11 residues. Germline V lookup: CDR1 MNHEY, CDR2 SMNVEV (reference sequence). The CDR3 loop is CASSLGTEAFF. The CDR3, as DNA: TGTGCCAGCAGTTTGGGGACTGAAGCTTTCTTT.

In this sample, this clone turned up a few times. V and J are TRBV4-1 and TRBJ1-5, with 9 bases matching TRBD1. This CDR3 region has 15 residues. The J segment lost 4 bases and the V segment lost 1 base, leaving 2 bases of the junction unmatched. Germline lookup yields CDR1 MGHRA and CDR2 YSYEKL. The CDR3 nucleotides are TGCGCCAGCAGCCAAGGGACAGGGGAGAATCAGCCCCAGCATTTT. This translates into CASSQGTGENQPQHF.

This clone was counted a few times. The chain links TRBV13 to TRBJ2-7; the match to TRBD2 covers 9 bases. V dropped 5 bases and J dropped 1; count of bases not matched to a gene: 6. This CDR3 is 15 amino acids long. Germline V gene data show CDR1 as PRHDT and CDR2 as FYEKMQ (reference sequence). The CDR3 nucleotides are TGTGCCAGCAGCGTCGGGACTAGCCTTTCCTACGAGCAGTACTTC. Its protein product is CASSVGTSLSYEQYF.

This clone was counted once. The chain employs TRBV5-1 and TRBJ2-3, with D possibly TRBD2 on 6 matching bases. The CDR3 totals 15 residues. Germline-derived CDR1 and CDR2 are SGHRS and YFSETQ. Trimming stripped 0 bases from V and 1 base from J, with 9 bases between. The CDR3 sequence is CASSLELAGTDTQYF. The DNA for the CDR3 is TGCGCCAGCAGCTTGGAATTAGCGGGCACAGATACGCAGTATTTT.

This clone was recorded a few times. The chain carries TRBV4-1 and TRBJ2-7, with D tentatively TRBD2 (6 bases). The V gene's germline CDR1 is MGHRA and CDR2 YSYEKL. CDR3 size: 14 residues. Trimming left V 4 bases short and J 3 bases short, with 13 bases between. CDR3 in DNA: TGCGCCAGCAGCCCCATGGTGGGAGGCTACGAGCAGTACTTC. Its protein product is CASSPMVGGYEQYF.

This clone was counted a few times. The chain has TRBV19 and TRBJ1-1; D may be TRBD1 (5 bases). V was pared by 2 bases and J by 8 bases, with 12 bases between. The CDR3 is 13 amino acids. CDR1 is LNHDA and CDR2 is SQIVND in the germline V gene (reference sequence). CDR3: CASSILTAREAFF. The CDR3 bases are TGTGCCAGTAGTATATTGACAGCGCGAGAAGCTTTCTTT.

This clone came up once. This chain joins TRBV28 and TRBJ2-7; a weak D match, TRBD1 (5 bases). V lost 3 bases, J lost 1 base, and 7 bases lay in between. Germline lookup yields CDR1 MDHEN and CDR2 SYDVKM. The CDR3 sequence is 13 residues long. Here the CDR3 reads CASSFRQSYEQYF. CDR3 coding DNA: TGTGCCAGCAGTTTCCGACAGTCCTACGAGCAGTACTTC. Full variable domain (missing parts from reference TRBV28 and TRBJ2-7): DVKVTQSSRYLVKRTGEKVFLECVQDMDHENMFWYRQDPGLGLRLIYFSYDVKMKEKGDIPEGYSVSREKKERFSLILESASTNQTSMYLCASSFRQSYEQYFGPGTRLTVT.

Comments on this clone: This CDR3 is also generated by other DNA sequences in the sample. The genes are TRBV27 and TRBJ1-5; weak D call: TRBD1 (5 bases). Germline V gene lookup returns CDR1 MNHEY and CDR2 SMNVEV (reference sequence). The CDR3 consists of 14 residues. Trimming cost V 3 bases and J 1 base, with 7 bases left between them. In DNA, the CDR3 is TGTGCCAGCAGTTTCGCAGGGAGCAATCAGCCCCAGCATTTT. Protein: CASSFAGSNQPQHF.

This clone was seen more than once but under ten times. The chain has TRBV19 and TRBJ2-1, with D hard to call. Germline CDR1 LNHDA, CDR2 SQIVND (reference sequence). The CDR3 is made up of 12 amino acids. The V gene lost 4 bases and the J gene lost 8 bases, with 9 bases spanning the gap. CDR3 bases: TGTGCCAGTAGTACGGGTTGGTATGAGCAGTTCTTC. Translation gives CASSTGWYEQFF.

In its sample, this clone is large. This chain's CDR3 is CASSDSDTGELFF. The CDR3 DNA reads as TGTGCCAGCAGTGACTCTGACACCGGGGAGCTGTTTTTT. The rearrangement uses TRBV6-4 and TRBJ2-2; no clear D. The CDR3 totals 13 residues. Germline V gene sequence: CDR1 MRHNA, CDR2 SNTAGT. V was shortened by 0 bases and J by 3 bases, with 2 bases between the two germline ends.

The chain couples TRBV5-4 to TRBJ2-7; D is possibly TRBD1 or TRBD2 (8 bases each). Trimming removed 4 bases at V and 2 bases at J, with 16 bases between. The CDR3 covers 15 residues. From germline, CDR1 is SGHNT and CDR2 YYREEE (reference sequence). As DNA, the CDR3 is TGTGCCAGCAGCCGGGAGGGACAGGTAGCCTACGAGCAGTACTTC. This translates into CASSREGQVAYEQYF.

This sequence joins TRBV4-1 and TRBJ2-7; 8 bases agree with TRBD1. V dropped 4 bases and J dropped 0; count of bases not matched to a gene: 5. Germline V gene data show CDR1 as MGHRA and CDR2 as YSYEKL. CDR3 size: 15 residues. The CDR3 protein is CASSPGQGNSYEQYF. The CDR3 nucleotides read TGCGCCAGCAGCCCCGGACAGGGAAACTCCTACGAGCAGTACTTC.

The chain has TRBV9 and TRBJ2-7; 7 nucleotides align to TRBD1. The CDR3 is 15 residues long. V lost 4 bases to trimming and J lost 2 bases; unmatched junction nucleotides: 9. Germline V gives CDR1 SGDLS, CDR2 YYNGEE. Here the CDR3 reads CASSSTGLETYEQYF. The CDR3 region has the DNA TGTGCCAGCAGCTCGACAGGGTTAGAAACCTACGAGCAGTACTTC.

The rearrangement links TRBV29-1 to TRBJ1-2; TRBD1 matches at 7 bases. The V segment lost 7 bases and the J segment 4 bases; nucleotides outside the gene matches: 3. Per the germline V gene, CDR1 is SQVTM and CDR2 is ANQGSEA. The CDR3 contains 11 residues. The CDR3 nucleotides read TGCAGCGCCGGGACAGCCTATGGCTACACCTTC. Protein: CSAGTAYGYTF.

This clone was found a few times. The V call is TRBV21-1, the J call TRBJ2-1; TRBD2, the table's D call, lacks a check against the DNA. TRBV21-1 corresponds to a pseudogene. This CDR3 spans 15 amino acids. CDR3 loop: CASSYLASSYNEQFF. CDR3 DNA sequence: TGTGCCAGCAGCTACCTAGCGAGCTCCTACAATGAGCAGTTCTTC.

This clone was counted a few times. DNA for the CDR3: TGTGCCAGCGGCGCCGGGACACCCTACGAGCAGTACTTC. It translates to CASGAGTPYEQYF. The chain is built from TRBV27 and TRBJ2-7, with a possible D match to TRBD1 (6 bases). The CDR3 runs 13 residues. The germline gives CDR1 MNHEY, CDR2 SMNVEV (reference sequence). V was shortened by 8 bases and J by 2 bases, with 13 bases between the two germline ends.

The chain carries TRBV27 and TRBJ1-1; D perhaps matches TRBD1 (5 bases). The CDR3 sequence is 16 residues long. V lost 1 base and J lost 0, with 12 bases in between. The germline V gene encodes CDR1 MNHEY and CDR2 SMNVEV (reference sequence). CDR3 amino acids: CASSLWAGALNTEAFF. In DNA, the CDR3 is TGTGCCAGCAGTTTATGGGCCGGGGCGTTGAACACTGAAGCTTTCTTT.

The chain employs TRBV5-1 and TRBJ2-7; 9 positions agree with TRBD1. V trimming: 4 bases; J trimming: 6 bases; junction bases outside the gene matches: 11. CDR3 length equals 15 residues. The germline gives CDR1 SGHRS, CDR2 YFSETQ. CDR3 sequence (DNA): TGCGCCAGCAGCCATGGGGACAGGGAACTTTCCGAGCAGTACTTC. Its translation: CASSHGDRELSEQYF.

CDR3 residues: CASSQGPLNTEAFF. In DNA form, the CDR3 reads TGTGCCAGCAGCCAGGGACCGTTGAACACTGAAGCTTTCTTT. This chain joins TRBV14 and TRBJ1-1, with D possibly being TRBD1 (5 bases). Germline CDR1 reads SGHDN; CDR2 reads FVKESK. There are 14 residues in the CDR3. Trimming pared 3 bases from V and 0 bases from J, leaving 8 bases between.

This sequence joins TRBV7-9 and TRBJ2-3; 10 positions agree with TRBD2. This CDR3 has 16 amino acids. Germline V gives CDR1 SEHNR, CDR2 FQNEAQ (reference sequence). V trimming: 1 base; J trimming: 3 bases; junction bases outside the gene matches: 4. DNA for the CDR3: TGTGCCAGCAGCTTAGATCCTAGCGGGAGTACAGATACGCAGTATTTT. Its translation: CASSLDPSGSTDTQYF.

The chain has TRBV4-3 and TRBJ2-7; the D gene is possibly TRBD1 (6 bases). The CDR3 length is 13 residues. The germline V gene has CDR1 LGHNA and CDR2 YSLEER. The germline V and J ends were trimmed by 2 bases and 3 bases, with 8 bases remaining between them. The CDR3 loop is CASSQFRGYEQYF. CDR3 coding DNA: TGCGCCAGCAGCCAATTCAGGGGCTACGAGCAGTACTTC.

J is TRBJ2-1 and V is TRBV11-2, with 9 bases matching TRBD1. Looked up from germline, CDR1 is SGHAT and CDR2 is FQNNGV. V dropped 5 bases and J dropped 3; count of bases not matched to a gene: 5. CDR3 length: 15 residues. The DNA for the CDR3 is TGTGCCAGCAGCGGCGGGACAGGGATCTACAATGAGCAGTTCTTC. Protein sequence: CASSGGTGIYNEQFF.

The chain links TRBV7-9 to TRBJ2-2; the match to TRBD1 covers 8 bases. Germline V gene lookup returns CDR1 SEHNR and CDR2 FQNEAQ (reference sequence). Trimming at V came to 0 bases and at J to 5 bases, leaving 2 bases not matched to a gene. This CDR3 comprises 15 residues. Here the CDR3 reads CASSLAGTGTGELFF. CDR3 nucleotide sequence: TGTGCCAGCAGCTTAGCGGGGACAGGTACCGGGGAGCTGTTTTTT.

This clone came up a few times. V usage is TRBV2 and J usage is TRBJ1-2; D gene unclear. CDR1 SNHLY and CDR2 FYNNEI come from the germline V gene. V was trimmed by 1 base and J by 4 bases, leaving 10 bases between them. This CDR3 region has 14 residues. The CDR3 bases are TGTGCCAGCAGTGAAGGCGGGGTTAGCTATGGCTACACCTTC. Translation gives CASSEGGVSYGYTF.

This clone was observed a few times. The chain links TRBV30 to TRBJ2-2; D is ambiguous. CDR3 size: 13 residues. Trimming removed 0 bases at V and 6 bases at J, with 8 bases between. Looked up from germline, CDR1 is GTSNPN and CDR2 is SVGIG (reference sequence). The CDR3 protein is CAWSVSGSGELFF. The CDR3 DNA sequence: TGTGCCTGGAGTGTATCAGGATCCGGGGAGCTGTTTTTT.

This chain joins TRBV4-2 and TRBJ2-4; 10 bases are a match to TRBD1. The CDR3 is made up of 14 amino acids. Germline values: CDR1 LGHNA, CDR2 YNFKEQ. Unmatched junction bases numbered 2, after V lost 3 bases and J lost 6 bases. The CDR3 sequence: CASSQGQGPNIQYF. The CDR3 nucleotides are TGTGCCAGCAGCCAGGGACAGGGGCCAAACATTCAGTACTTC.

The chain links TRBV7-9 to TRBJ2-4; 10 bases line up with TRBD1. The CDR3 totals 16 residues. The V and J ends lost 5 bases and 1 base, in that order; junction bases with no gene match: 5. Germline values: CDR1 SEHNR, CDR2 FQNEAQ (reference sequence). The CDR3 nucleotides are TGTGCCAGCAGCGCCGGGACAGGGGCGGCCAAAAACATTCAGTACTTC. It specifies CASSAGTGAAKNIQYF. The variable domain in full, completed from reference TRBV7-9 and TRBJ2-4, reads DTGVSQNPRHKITKRGQNVTFRCDPISEHNRLYWYRQTLGQGPEFLTYFQNEAQLEKSRLLSDRFSAERPKGSFSTLEIQRTEQGDSAMYLCASSAGTGAAKNIQYFGAGTRLSVL.